The 15 T cell receptor beta chains below come from one sample, sequenced in a study of CXCR3-negative and CXCR3-positive naive CD8 T cells. Findings and limits, study-wide: Hydrophobicity of TRB CDR3s was greater in CXCR3-positive naive cells than in CXCR3-negative naive cells.

Researchers prepared the TRB cDNA libraries using 5' RACE with UMI labels. No DNA is given; TCRdb re-called the 5' RACE reads and lists each CDR3 protein once. This sample's clone table lists under 150,000 distinct CDR3 sequences. What these receptors recognize is not known. Specimen: naive CXCR3+ CD8+ T cells from blood. Described subset: CD45RO-CCR7+CD27+CD95- naive CD8+ T cells expressing CXCR3 (TNR3+). These receptors were taken from a human donor in good health. Some clones in this sample may be carry-over from other donors' samples.

This chain links TRBV28 with TRBJ2-5; the TRBD1 assignment by TCRdb is unverifiable without DNA. The germline gives CDR1 MDHEN, CDR2 SYDVKM. This CDR3 spans 12 amino acids. The CDR3 protein is CASRGDQETQYF. Together with reference TRBV28 and TRBJ2-5, the CDR3 gives the full variable domain: DVKVTQSSRYLVKRTGEKVFLECVQDMDHENMFWYRQDPGLGLRLIYFSYDVKMKEKGDIPEGYSVSREKKERFSLILESASTNQTSMYLCASRGDQETQYFGPGTRLLVL.

The chain combines TRBV20-1 with TRBJ2-7; no DNA is available, so the TRBD1 call from TCRdb remains unchecked. CDR1 is DFQATT and CDR2 is SNEGSKA in the germline V gene (reference sequence). The CDR3 length is 15 residues. CDR3 in amino acids: CSARDRDDVSYEQYF.

The CDR3: CASSLAPGQVYNEQFF. The chain links TRBV5-5 to TRBJ2-1; the TCRdb D gene call, TRBD1, has no DNA to confirm it. The CDR3 totals 16 residues. Germline CDR1 SGHKS, CDR2 YYEKEE (reference sequence).

The J gene is TRBJ1-1, the V gene TRBV27. Looked up from germline, CDR1 is MNHEY and CDR2 is SMNVEV (reference sequence). The CDR3 contains 14 residues. CDR3 protein: CASSSGRGPTEAFF.

Here the CDR3 reads CATSRASTDTQYF. The chain combines TRBV15 with TRBJ2-3. The CDR3 totals 13 residues. Germline values: CDR1 LNHNV, CDR2 YYDKDF (reference sequence).

This rearrangement joins TRBV30 to TRBJ1-1; TCRdb returns TRBD1, unconfirmable since there is no DNA. CDR1 GTSNPN and CDR2 SVGIG come from the germline V gene (reference sequence). The CDR3 loop spans 16 amino acids. The CDR3 region is CAWSYGETVGNTEAFF.

V gene TRBV5-1 combines with J gene TRBJ2-7. Germline V gene lookup returns CDR1 SGHRS and CDR2 YFSETQ. This CDR3 has 14 residues. CDR3 sequence reads: CASSLRSQTYEQYF.

The chain links TRBV5-6 to TRBJ2-3; TCRdb returns TRBD2, unconfirmable since there is no DNA. The CDR3 has 11 residues. In germline, CDR1 is SGHDT, CDR2 YYEEEE. CDR3: CASSLADTQYF. Full variable domain (remainder filled in from reference TRBV5-6 and TRBJ2-3): DAGVTQSPTHLIKTRGQQVTLRCSPKSGHDTVSWYQQALGQGPQFIFQYYEEEERQRGNFPDRFSGHQFPNYSSELNVNALLLGDSALYLCASSLADTQYFGPGTRLTVL.

V is TRBV14 and J is TRBJ2-5; TCRdb gives TRBD1 as the D gene, but with no DNA this cannot be confirmed. The CDR3 is 15 residues long. Per germline, CDR1 SGHDN and CDR2 FVKESK. CDR3 residues: CASSLGQGLFETQYF.

The chain combines TRBV29-1 with TRBJ2-3; TCRdb calls TRBD1, which cannot be checked without DNA. The CDR3 spans 14 residues. Per germline, CDR1 SQVTM and CDR2 ANQGSEA. CDR3 residues: CSVVGGGPTDTQYF.

The V gene is TRBV14, the J gene TRBJ1-1; there is no DNA to check the TCRdb D call of TRBD1. Looked up from germline, CDR1 is SGHDN and CDR2 is FVKESK. The CDR3 sequence is 14 residues long. The CDR3 spells CASSQDRGLTEAFF.

The CDR3 is CASSGGLEDEQFF. The V gene is TRBV5-1, the J gene TRBJ2-1; lacking DNA, the TRBD2 call made by TCRdb goes unchecked. Per germline, CDR1 SGHRS and CDR2 YFSETQ. This CDR3 is 13 amino acids long.

The chain uses TRBV7-9 and TRBJ2-5; TCRdb returns TRBD1, unconfirmable since there is no DNA. CDR1 and CDR2 from the germline V gene are SEHNR and FQNEAQ (reference sequence). The CDR3 runs 16 residues. The CDR3 reads CASSLDPRDSQETQYF.

The rearrangement links TRBV29-1 to TRBJ2-1. In germline, CDR1 is SQVTM, CDR2 ANQGSEA. This CDR3 has 12 residues. The CDR3 sequence: CSVEATYNEQFF.

The CDR3 loop is CASRTRGLPLNTEAFF. V usage is TRBV19 and J usage is TRBJ1-1; TCRdb's D gene call, TRBD1, goes unchecked for lack of DNA. The CDR3 loop spans 16 amino acids. Per germline, CDR1 LNHDA and CDR2 SQIVND (reference sequence). The full variable domain, completed using reference TRBV19 and TRBJ1-1, is DGGITQSPKYLFRKEGQNVTLSCEQNLNHDAMYWYRQDPGQGLRLIYYSQIVNDFQKGDIAEGYSVSREKKESFPLTVTSAQKNPTAFYLCASRTRGLPLNTEAFFGQGTRLTVV.